Each of the 14 T cell receptor beta chains below was sequenced from the same sample in a study of cytomegalovirus exposure and HLA in healthy donors. In the PCR, 60 Vbeta and 13 Jbeta primers were used. The method was immunoSEQ multiplex PCR; TCRdb's version includes in-frame clones alone and lacks a portion of them. The sample contains about 130,000 clones, about 63% of which appear only once. The sequenced sample was PBMCs. The origin of the receptors is a man aged 25 to 45 in good health and CMV-seropositive.

A note on this clone: A junction boundary mismatches the germline segment, possibly from a read error. In nucleotides, the CDR3 is TGTTCCAGCAGCCCTACAGGGAACACTGAAGCTTTCTTT. As protein: CSSSPTGNTEAFF. The chain couples TRBV7-9 to TRBJ1-1, with D possibly matching TRBD1 (5 bases). The CDR3 is made up of 13 amino acids. In germline, CDR1 is SEHNR, CDR2 FQNEAQ (reference sequence).

CDR3 sequence: CASSLLLSGKRDYNEQFF. CDR3 bases: TGTGCCAGCAGCTTACTCTTAAGCGGGAAGCGGGATTACAATGAGCAGTTCTTC. The genes are TRBV7-2 and TRBJ2-1; TRBD2 aligns across 7 bases. The CDR3 sequence is 18 residues long. Trimming cost V 2 bases and J 4 bases; bases outside gene matches: 14. CDR1 is SGHTA, CDR2 FQGNSA, per germline.

This sequence joins TRBV5-1 and TRBJ1-3, with 8 bases identical to TRBD1. Trimming cost V 0 bases and J 4 bases; bases outside gene matches: 3. CDR3 length equals 15 residues. Germline CDR1 and CDR2: SGHRS and YFSETQ. The CDR3: CASSLEAGGGNTIYF. The CDR3 DNA follows: TGCGCCAGCAGCTTGGAGGCAGGGGGCGGAAACACCATATATTTT. Variable domain in full (rest from reference TRBV5-1 and TRBJ1-3): KAGVTQTPRYLIKTRGQQVTLSCSPISGHRSVSWYQQTPGQGLQFLFEYFSETQRNKGNFPGRFSGRQFSNSRSEMNVSTLELGDSALYLCASSLEAGGGNTIYFGEGSWLTVV.

The chain couples TRBV7-6 to TRBJ2-5; D ambiguous. This CDR3 has 13 amino acids. Germline CDR1 and CDR2: SGHVS and FNYEAQ. Trimming removed 2 bases at V and 5 bases at J, with 9 bases between. CDR3 nucleotide sequence: TGTGCCAGCAGCTTATTCGAGGTGGAGACCCAGTACTTC. Its translation is CASSLFEVETQYF.

The rearrangement uses TRBV4-3 and TRBJ2-2, with 12 bases aligning to TRBD2. Trimming at V came to 5 bases and at J to 3 bases, leaving 10 bases not matched to a gene. The length of the CDR3 is 18 residues. Germline loops: CDR1 LGHNA, CDR2 YSLEER. CDR3 bases: TGCGCCAGCAGCGCGGGTAGGCTAGCGGGAGGGGACACCGGGGAGCTGTTTTTT. It codes for CASSAGRLAGGDTGELFF.

The chain employs TRBV6-6 and TRBJ2-6; weak D call: TRBD2 (6 bases). The V end lost 6 bases, the J end lost 3 bases, and 15 bases lay between the germline ends. CDR1 is MNHNY, CDR2 SVGAGI, per germline (reference sequence). This CDR3 has 16 residues. CDR3 in DNA: TGTGCCAGCAGATCGGGACTCATGAATGGGGCCAACGTCCTGACTTTC. Translation gives CASRSGLMNGANVLTF.

In its sample, this clone was seen once. J is TRBJ1-3 and V is TRBV28; TRBD1 might be the D (5 bases). Trimming cost V 6 bases and J 1 base, with 13 bases left between them. Germline CDR1 is MDHEN and CDR2 is SYDVKM. The CDR3 is 15 amino acids. CDR3: CASRSGSQSGNTIYF. The CDR3 coding sequence is TGTGCCAGCAGGTCAGGGTCACAGTCTGGAAACACCATATATTTT.

This chain links TRBV6-5 with TRBJ2-5; 11 bases line up with TRBD1. The end of the DNA aligns better with TRBJ2-7, so the J call may be wrong. Germline CDR1 reads MNHEY; CDR2 reads SVGAGI. This CDR3 region has 15 residues. The CDR3 coding sequence is TGTGCCAGCGAACGACTGGGACAGGGGGTTAACGAGCAGTACTTC. Its protein is CASERLGQGVNEQYF.

The chain links TRBV10-2 to TRBJ1-2; D is perhaps TRBD1 (5 bases). Germline V gene data show CDR1 as WSHSY and CDR2 as SAAADI. V dropped 4 bases and J dropped 8 bases, with 14 bases sitting between them. The CDR3 extends over 13 amino acids. The CDR3 is CASSGTYNYGYTF. The CDR3 DNA reads as TGCGCCAGCAGTGGGACATACAATTACGGCTACACCTTC.

This clone was detected once. This chain joins TRBV7-3 and TRBJ2-7; 10 bases match TRBD2. Germline assignment: CDR1 SGHTA and CDR2 FQGTGA. The CDR3 length is 15 residues. V shed 3 bases, J shed 4 bases, and the junction held 6 bases outside the gene matches. CDR3 DNA sequence: TGTGCCAGCAGCTTGAGGGCGGGACTAGCGTACGAGCAGTACTTC. It yields the protein CASSLRAGLAYEQYF.

This chain connects TRBV6-1 to TRBJ2-7; perhaps TRBD1 as D (6 bases). The CDR3 consists of 14 residues. Germline CDR1 MNHNS, CDR2 SASEGT. Trimming removed 8 bases at V and 4 bases at J, with 18 bases between. Here the CDR3 reads CASANTGTQYEQYF. CDR3 coding DNA: TGTGCCAGCGCTAATACCGGGACACAATACGAGCAGTACTTC.

This chain connects TRBV2 to TRBJ1-4; D is unclear. The V gene lost 3 bases and the J gene lost 9 bases, with 5 bases spanning the gap. The germline CDR1 and CDR2 sequences are SNHLY and FYNNEI. This CDR3 has 11 amino acids. The CDR3 spells CASSDSQKLFF. Here the CDR3 DNA reads TGTGCCAGCAGTGACAGTCAAAAACTGTTTTTT.

This clone showed up just a few times. The chain is built from TRBV5-1 and TRBJ1-1; TRBD1 agrees at 10 bases. This CDR3 spans 15 amino acids. The ends lost 3 bases at V and 5 bases at J; junction bases unmatched: 7. Germline lookup yields CDR1 SGHRS and CDR2 YFSETQ. The CDR3 DNA reads TGCGCCAGCAGCTGGGCAGGACAGGGGGAAACTGAAGCTTTCTTT. This encodes CASSWAGQGETEAFF.

This chain joins TRBV6-5 and TRBJ1-3; 9 bases agree with TRBD1. Unmatched junction bases numbered 7, after V lost 4 bases and J lost 3 bases. The germline V gene has CDR1 MNHEY and CDR2 SVGAGI. The CDR3 is made up of 16 amino acids. The CDR3 bases are TGTGCCAGCAGTTTATTCGGGACAGGGAATGGAAACACCATATATTTT. Amino acids: CASSLFGTGNGNTIYF.